The present T cell receptor (beta chain) was sequenced within a study of blood T cell repertoires in COVID-19. Across the whole study: PBMCs, B-cell-depleted T cells, or T cells were the source of the cDNA or gDNA that made up the material.

The germline gives CDR1 MDHEN, CDR2 SYDVKM. Trimming shortened V by 7 bases and J by 4 bases, and 13 bases separated the two germline ends. CDR3 length: 13 residues. Here immunoSEQ multiplex PCR was the method, and the copy in TCRdb shows in-frame clones only, minus some. The table has fewer than 500,000 clones, 80% to 90% seen once; the top ten hold roughly 1.1%. Participants spanned ages about 18 to 90 years and resided in about two dozen US areas. Grouping used clinical history reported by participants in a survey and questionnaire. The study counted Cohort 3 donors as recovered given two negative PCRs, clearance, or symptom resolution.

The chain is built from TRBV28 and TRBJ1-2; D call uncertain. Sequencing was done on a sample of PBMCs or T cells enriched from blood (not recorded which). The origin of this receptor is a man aged 30 to 45 who had recovered from COVID-19. The CDR3 bases are TGTGCCAGCAAACCTAATCCTCTCTATGGCTACACCTTC. As protein: CASKPNPLYGYTF.